Presented here are 7 T cell receptor beta chains from one specimen sequenced in a study of cytomegalovirus exposure and HLA in healthy donors. It was with 60 Vbeta and 13 Jbeta primers that the PCR ran. Assay used: immunoSEQ multiplex PCR; TCRdb lists only in-frame clones, some missing. The sample has 150,000 to 180,000 clones; roughly 74% are singletons. Sequenced input: PBMCs. Every receptor here comes from a man between 18 and 29 years old in good health and CMV-seronegative.

CDR3 bases: TGTGCCAGTAGTTCCCCGGGACAGGGGAACGAAAAACTGTTTTTT. Protein: CASSSPGQGNEKLFF. The genes are TRBV19 and TRBJ1-4; 10 positions agree with TRBD1. Germline V gene sequence: CDR1 LNHDA, CDR2 SQIVND (reference sequence). The CDR3 runs to 15 residues. After removal of 5 bases from V and 8 bases from J, the junction contained 8 bases not matched to a gene.

The chain employs TRBV18 and TRBJ1-2; 8 nucleotides match TRBD1. In germline, CDR1 is KGHSH, CDR2 LQKENI. The V segment lost 0 bases and the J segment 6 bases; nucleotides outside the gene matches: 9. The CDR3 covers 16 residues. In DNA, the CDR3 is TGTGCCAGCTCACCACCCTTAAGGACAGGGTCGGATGGCTACACCTTC. Translating gives CASSPPLRTGSDGYTF.

The V call is TRBV18, the J call TRBJ2-1; 7 bases line up with TRBD1. With 3 bases clipped from V and 2 bases from J, the junction kept 7 bases outside the gene matches. The germline V gene has CDR1 KGHSH and CDR2 LQKENI. The CDR3 length is 16 residues. The CDR3 reads CASSPRKTGTYNEQFF. The CDR3 DNA sequence: TGTGCCAGCTCACCGCGGAAGACAGGGACCTACAATGAGCAGTTCTTC.

CDR3 nucleotides: TGTGCCTGGAGGGGCAGCTCCTACGAGCAGTACTTC. Translated, it gives CAWRGSSYEQYF. The V call is TRBV30, the J call TRBJ2-7, with D unresolved. Trimming stripped 3 bases from V and 0 bases from J, with 6 bases between. The CDR3 consists of 12 residues. Germline V gene data show CDR1 as GTSNPN and CDR2 as SVGIG (reference sequence).

This clone came up a few times. CDR3 amino acids: CASSANRVTLFF. The CDR3 DNA reads TGTGCCAGCAGCGCGAACCGGGTAACCCTGTTTTTT. The chain joins TRBV7-2 to TRBJ2-2; D not certain. V lost 5 bases and J lost 14, with 15 bases in between. The CDR3 extends over 12 amino acids. Germline assignment: CDR1 SGHTA and CDR2 FQGNSA.

This chain connects TRBV27 to TRBJ2-7; TRBD1 aligns across 12 bases. CDR3 length: 15 residues. Germline CDR1 MNHEY, CDR2 SMNVEV (reference sequence). The junction had 6 bases not matched to a gene; V was cut back by 6 bases and J by 3 bases. The CDR3 nucleotides read TGTGCCAGCAGATCCGGGACAGGGGGCAGCTACGAGCAGTACTTC. Translated: CASRSGTGGSYEQYF.

This chain connects TRBV14 to TRBJ2-5; 7 bases are shared with TRBD2. This CDR3 comprises 15 residues. The germline gives CDR1 SGHDN, CDR2 FVKESK. V dropped 4 bases and J dropped 5; count of bases not matched to a gene: 10. The CDR3 is CASSREGYSRETQYF. The CDR3 nucleotides read TGTGCCAGCAGCCGGGAGGGGTATTCGAGGGAGACCCAGTACTTC.